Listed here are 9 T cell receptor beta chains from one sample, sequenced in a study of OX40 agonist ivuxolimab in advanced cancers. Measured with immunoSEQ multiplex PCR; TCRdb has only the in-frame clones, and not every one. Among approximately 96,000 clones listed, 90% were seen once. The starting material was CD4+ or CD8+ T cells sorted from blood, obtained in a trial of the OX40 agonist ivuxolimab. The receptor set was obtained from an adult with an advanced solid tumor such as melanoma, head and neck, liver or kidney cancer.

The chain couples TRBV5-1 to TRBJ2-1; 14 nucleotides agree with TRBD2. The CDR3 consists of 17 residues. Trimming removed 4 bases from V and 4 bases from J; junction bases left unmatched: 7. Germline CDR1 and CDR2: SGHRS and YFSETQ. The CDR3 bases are TGCGCCAGCAGCCCCGGACTAGCGGGAGGAATTTACAATGAGCAGTTCTTC. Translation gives CASSPGLAGGIYNEQFF.

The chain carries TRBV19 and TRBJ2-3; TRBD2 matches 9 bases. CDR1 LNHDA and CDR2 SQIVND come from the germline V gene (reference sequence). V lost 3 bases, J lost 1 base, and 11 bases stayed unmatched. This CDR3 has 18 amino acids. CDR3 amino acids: CASSIFGPSGIGTDTQYF. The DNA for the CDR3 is TGTGCCAGTAGTATCTTCGGGCCTAGCGGGATTGGCACAGATACGCAGTATTTT.

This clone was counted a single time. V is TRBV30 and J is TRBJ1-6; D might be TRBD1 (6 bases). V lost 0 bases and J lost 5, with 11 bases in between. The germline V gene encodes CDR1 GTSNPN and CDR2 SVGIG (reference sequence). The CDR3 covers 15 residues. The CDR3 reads CAWSVRQGHNSPLHF. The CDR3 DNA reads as TGTGCCTGGAGTGTACGGCAGGGGCATAATTCACCCCTCCACTTT.

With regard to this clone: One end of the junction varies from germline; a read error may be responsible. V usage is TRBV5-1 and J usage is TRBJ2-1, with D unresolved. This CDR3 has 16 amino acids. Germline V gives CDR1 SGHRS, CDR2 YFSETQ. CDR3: CASSLSIQSSYNGQFF. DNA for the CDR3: TGCGCCAGCAGCTTGTCTATACAGAGCTCCTACAATGGGCAGTTCTTC.

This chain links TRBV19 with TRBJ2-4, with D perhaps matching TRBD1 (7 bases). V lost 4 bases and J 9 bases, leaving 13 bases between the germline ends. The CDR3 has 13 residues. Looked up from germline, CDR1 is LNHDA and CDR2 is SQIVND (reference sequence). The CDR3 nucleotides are TGTGCCAGTAGTAACCAGGGGGGAAGCATTCAGTACTTC. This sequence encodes CASSNQGGSIQYF. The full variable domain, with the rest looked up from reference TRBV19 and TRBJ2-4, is DGGITQSPKYLFRKEGQNVTLSCEQNLNHDAMYWYRQDPGQGLRLIYYSQIVNDFQKGDIAEGYSVSREKKESFPLTVTSAQKNPTAFYLCASSNQGGSIQYFGAGTRLSVL.

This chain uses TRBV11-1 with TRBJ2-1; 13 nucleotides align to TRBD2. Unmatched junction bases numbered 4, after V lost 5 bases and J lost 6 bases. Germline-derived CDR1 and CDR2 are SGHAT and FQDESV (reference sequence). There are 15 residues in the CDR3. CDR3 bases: TGTGCCAGCAGCCCCAGACTAGCGGGAGGCAATGAGCAGTTCTTC. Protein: CASSPRLAGGNEQFF.

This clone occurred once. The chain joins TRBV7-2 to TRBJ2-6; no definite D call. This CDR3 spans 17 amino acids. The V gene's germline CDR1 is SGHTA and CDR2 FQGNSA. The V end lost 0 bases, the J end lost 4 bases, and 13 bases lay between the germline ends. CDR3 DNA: TGTGCCAGCAGCTTAGCGGCAGGAGTCTCGGGGGCCAACGTCCTGACTTTC. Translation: CASSLAAGVSGANVLTF.

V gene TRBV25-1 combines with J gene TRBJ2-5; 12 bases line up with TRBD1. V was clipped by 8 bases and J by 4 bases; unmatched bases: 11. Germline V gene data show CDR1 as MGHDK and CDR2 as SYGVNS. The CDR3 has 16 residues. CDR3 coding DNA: TGTGCCAGCCAACATCCCGGGGACAGGGGGCGAGAGACCCAGTACTTC. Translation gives CASQHPGDRGRETQYF.

CDR3 loop: CASSDYSSGELFF. In DNA, the CDR3 is TGTGCCAGCAGTGATTATTCCTCCGGGGAGCTGTTTTTT. This chain links TRBV6-1 with TRBJ2-2; no firm D call. V lost 3 bases, J lost 6 bases, and 8 bases lay in between. The germline gives CDR1 MNHNS, CDR2 SASEGT. This CDR3 is 13 amino acids long.